This TCR beta chain is from a study of OX40 agonist ivuxolimab in advanced cancers. Study-level information: The mean age was approximately 56 years, ranging from about 23 to 79, with about four fifths of participants male. The eligibility criteria allowed prior anti-PD-1, anti-PD-L1 or anti-CTLA-4 therapy, and around 40% had some. Partial responses, seen in three patients, involved one hepatocellular carcinoma and two cutaneous melanomas.

This CDR3 has 16 residues. V lost 6 bases and J lost 5; bases outside the gene matches: 16. Germline V CDR1 and CDR2: MNHEY, SVGAGI. Broader study findings: Low normalized clonal expansion also occurred in some nonresponding patients.

Sequencing used immunoSEQ multiplex PCR; TCRdb keeps in-frame clones, though not all of them. Here the sample spans 35,000 to 45,000 clones, roughly nine tenths being singletons. As to this clone: Its antigen is not known.

The sequencing here drew on CD4+ or CD8+ T cells sorted from blood, taken in a trial of the OX40 agonist ivuxolimab. This rearrangement joins TRBV6-5 to TRBJ2-7; 7 bases line up with TRBD1. The receptor was derived from an adult with an advanced solid tumor such as melanoma, head and neck, liver or kidney cancer. Here the CDR3 reads CASSYTPDRVRDEQYF. CDR3 DNA sequence: TGTGCCAGCAGCTACACCCCCGACAGGGTAAGGGACGAGCAGTACTTC.